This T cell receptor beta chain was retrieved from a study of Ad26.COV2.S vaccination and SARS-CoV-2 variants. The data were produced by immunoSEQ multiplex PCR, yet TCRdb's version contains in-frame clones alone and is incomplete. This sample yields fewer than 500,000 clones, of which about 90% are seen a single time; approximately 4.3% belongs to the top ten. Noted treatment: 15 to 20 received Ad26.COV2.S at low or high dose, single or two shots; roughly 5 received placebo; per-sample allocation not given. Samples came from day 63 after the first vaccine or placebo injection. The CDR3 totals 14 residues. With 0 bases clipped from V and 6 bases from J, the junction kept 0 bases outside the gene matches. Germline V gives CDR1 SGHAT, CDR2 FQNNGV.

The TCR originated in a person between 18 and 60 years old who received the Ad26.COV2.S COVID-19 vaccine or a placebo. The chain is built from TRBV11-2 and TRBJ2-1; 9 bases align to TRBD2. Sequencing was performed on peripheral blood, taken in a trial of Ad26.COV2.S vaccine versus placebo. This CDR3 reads CASSLDSGGNEQFF. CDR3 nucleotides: TGTGCCAGCAGCTTAGATAGCGGGGGCAATGAGCAGTTCTTC.